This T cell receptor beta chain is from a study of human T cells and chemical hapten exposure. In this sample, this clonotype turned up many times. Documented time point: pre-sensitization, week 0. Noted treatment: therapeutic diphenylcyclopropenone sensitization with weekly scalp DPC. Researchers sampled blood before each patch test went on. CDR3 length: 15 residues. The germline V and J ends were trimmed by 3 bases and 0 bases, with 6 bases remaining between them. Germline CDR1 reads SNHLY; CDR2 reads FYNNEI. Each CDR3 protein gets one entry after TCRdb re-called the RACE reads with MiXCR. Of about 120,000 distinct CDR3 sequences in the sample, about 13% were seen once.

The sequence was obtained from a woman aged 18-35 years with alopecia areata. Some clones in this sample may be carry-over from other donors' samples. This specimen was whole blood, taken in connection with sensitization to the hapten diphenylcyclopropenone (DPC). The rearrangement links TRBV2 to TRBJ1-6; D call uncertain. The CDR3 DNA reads TGTGCCAGCAGTGATATCAGCTCCTATAATTCACCCCTCCACTTT. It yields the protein CASSDISSYNSPLHF. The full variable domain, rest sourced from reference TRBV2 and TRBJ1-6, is EPEVTQTPSHQVTQMGQEVILRCVPISNHLYFYWYRQILGQKVEFLVSFYNNEISEKSEIFDDQFSVERPDGSNFTLKIRSTKLEDSAMYFCASSDISSYNSPLHFGNGTRLTVT.